Below, 18 T cell receptor beta chains from the same sample are listed, as sequenced in a study of control samples from healthy donors and cancer patients. TCRdb keeps only in-frame clones here, not all; method: immunoSEQ multiplex PCR. There are approximately 210,000 clones in the sample; around 93% occur only once, and approximately 2% lies in the top ten. Source material: blood. The receptors derive from a man aged 30-40 years in good health.

The chain combines TRBV24-1 with TRBJ1-5; D is unclear. The CDR3 spans 12 residues. V was trimmed by 6 bases and J by 2 bases, leaving 4 bases between them. Germline lookup yields CDR1 KGHDR and CDR2 SFDVKD. The CDR3: CATSTGNQPQHF. The CDR3 DNA reads as TGTGCCACCAGTACAGGCAATCAGCCCCAGCATTTT.

The chain joins TRBV11-2 to TRBJ2-1; TRBD1 agrees at 7 bases. From germline, CDR1 is SGHAT and CDR2 FQNNGV. Losses at the gene ends were 2 bases for V and 10 bases for J; bases not matched to a gene: 11. This CDR3 spans 15 amino acids. This CDR3 reads CASSLNRGRSGEQFF. The CDR3 DNA sequence: TGTGCCAGCAGCTTAAACAGGGGCCGCTCCGGGGAGCAGTTCTTC.

The chain couples TRBV24-1 to TRBJ2-1, with 10 bases lining up with TRBD1. CDR3 length: 16 residues. The V and J ends lost 6 bases and 7 bases, in that order; junction bases with no gene match: 11. The germline gives CDR1 KGHDR, CDR2 SFDVKD. This CDR3 is CATSPSGTGEKNEQFF. CDR3 in DNA: TGTGCCACCAGTCCCTCCGGGACAGGGGAAAAGAATGAGCAGTTCTTC.

The chain links TRBV7-8 to TRBJ2-4; D may be TRBD1 (5 bases). CDR3 length: 17 amino acids. Germline CDR1 reads SGHVS; CDR2 reads FQNEAQ. The V end was cut by 3 bases, the J end by 1 base, with 16 bases between. Here the CDR3 reads CASSFSRASLAKNIQYF. DNA for the CDR3: TGTGCCAGCAGCTTTTCCAGGGCTTCCCTGGCCAAAAACATTCAGTACTTC.

The chain couples TRBV7-9 to TRBJ1-4; D gene unclear. Germline V gives CDR1 SEHNR, CDR2 FQNEAQ (reference sequence). The CDR3 spans 15 residues. Between the trimmed V and J ends, which lost 1 base and 0 bases, there was a span of 6 bases. The CDR3 DNA is TGTGCCAGCAGCTTAGACGGGTCAACTAATGAAAAACTGTTTTTT. Protein product: CASSLDGSTNEKLFF.

CDR3 DNA: TGCAGCTCAGGACAGAGGAACACTGAAGCTTTCTTT. This codes for CSSGQRNTEAFF. The V call is TRBV29-1, the J call TRBJ1-1, with D maybe TRBD1 (6 bases). Deletions cut 8 bases from V and 1 base from J, with 11 bases between. The CDR3 is 12 residues long. The germline gives CDR1 SQVTM, CDR2 ANQGSEA.

The chain is built from TRBV5-1 and TRBJ1-3; D possibly corresponds to TRBD1 (5 bases). Germline CDR1 reads SGHRS; CDR2 reads YFSETQ. CDR3 length: 15 residues. V was pared by 4 bases and J by 0 bases, with 11 bases between. The CDR3 coding sequence is TGCGCCAGCAGCCAAGGGGCCGGCTCTGGAAACACCATATATTTT. Its protein is CASSQGAGSGNTIYF.

The chain combines TRBV4-2 with TRBJ1-1; D is unclear. Per germline, CDR1 LGHNA and CDR2 YNFKEQ. V lost 5 bases and J lost 2, with 12 bases in between. This CDR3 region has 14 residues. The CDR3 loop reads CASSLEQPNTEAFF. The DNA of the CDR3 is TGTGCCAGCAGCTTAGAACAGCCTAACACTGAAGCTTTCTTT.

The chain employs TRBV30 and TRBJ1-2, with 9 bases matching TRBD1. Germline trimming cut 4 bases from V and 8 bases from J; bases unmatched to any gene: 8. The CDR3 is made up of 13 amino acids. Germline CDR1 reads GTSNPN; CDR2 reads SVGIG (reference sequence). The CDR3 region is CAWTGTGTGGYTF. In DNA form, the CDR3 reads TGTGCCTGGACCGGGACAGGGACGGGAGGCTACACCTTC. The entire variable domain, with the rest obtained from reference TRBV30 and TRBJ1-2, is as follows: SQTIHQWPATLVQPVGSPLSLECTVEGTSNPNLYWYRQAAGRGLQLLFYSVGIGQISSEVPQNLSASRPQDRQFILSSKKLLLSDSGFYLCAWTGTGTGGYTFGSGTRLTVV.

The chain carries TRBV27 and TRBJ1-4, with TRBD1 as a possible D gene (6 bases). Germline lookup yields CDR1 MNHEY and CDR2 SMNVEV (reference sequence). The V and J ends lost 6 bases and 1 base respectively, with 15 bases between them. The CDR3 extends over 16 amino acids. CDR3 in DNA: TGTGCCAGCAGCCTAATGGCACAGGGAACTAATGAAAAACTGTTTTTT. Its translation is CASSLMAQGTNEKLFF.

The gene calls are TRBV6-1 and TRBJ1-2; D gene uncertain. Between the trimmed V and J ends, which lost 1 base and 4 bases, there was a span of 10 bases. Germline CDR1 reads MNHNS; CDR2 reads SASEGT. This CDR3 is 14 amino acids long. CDR3 region: CASSEGSDLYGYTF. The CDR3 DNA follows: TGTGCCAGCAGTGAAGGGTCGGACCTCTATGGCTACACCTTC.

The chain is built from TRBV19 and TRBJ2-1; D may be TRBD1 (5 bases). V was clipped by 6 bases and J by 1 base, with 13 bases between them. This CDR3 has 15 residues. Per the germline V gene, CDR1 is LNHDA and CDR2 is SQIVND (reference sequence). CDR3 residues: CASRSFGASYNEQFF. DNA of the CDR3: TGTGCCAGTAGATCGTTTGGGGCTTCCTACAATGAGCAGTTCTTC.

This clone was observed a single time. This rearrangement joins TRBV10-3 to TRBJ2-7, with unresolved D. The CDR3 loop spans 12 amino acids. V shed 8 bases and J shed 0 bases, with 8 bases lying between them. Germline V gene sequence: CDR1 ENHRY, CDR2 SYGVKD. The CDR3 coding sequence is TGTGCCATCGGAACTCCCTCCTACGAGCAGTACTTC. This gives the protein CAIGTPSYEQYF.

This rearrangement joins TRBV27 to TRBJ2-3; D not certain. Germline V gene lookup returns CDR1 MNHEY and CDR2 SMNVEV (reference sequence). The CDR3 totals 16 residues. The V and J ends lost 2 bases and 2 bases respectively, with 14 bases between them. The CDR3 loop reads CASSLIMSTTTDTQYF. The CDR3 DNA is TGTGCCAGCAGTTTAATTATGTCGACCACCACAGATACGCAGTATTTT.

The rearrangement uses TRBV2 and TRBJ1-2; no definite D call. The germline CDR1 and CDR2 sequences are SNHLY and FYNNEI. The CDR3 is 13 residues long. The V gene lost 3 bases and the J gene lost 8 bases, with 13 bases spanning the gap. For the CDR3, the DNA is TGTGCCAGCAGTGACGGCAACTCTTTCGGCTACACCTTC. Translated, it gives CASSDGNSFGYTF.

J is TRBJ2-3 and V is TRBV9; no clear D gene. The CDR3 is 16 residues long. Trimming pared 3 bases from V and 0 bases from J, leaving 14 bases between. Germline assignment: CDR1 SGDLS and CDR2 YYNGEE. CDR3 sequence: CASSAYRSFSTDTQYF. CDR3 DNA sequence: TGTGCCAGCAGCGCTTACAGAAGCTTTAGCACAGATACGCAGTATTTT.

DNA of the CDR3: TGTGCCAGCAGGGATGGCTCCTACAATGAGCAGTTCTTC. Protein product: CASRDGSYNEQFF. V and J are TRBV6-5 and TRBJ2-1; no definite D call. With 6 bases removed from V and 0 bases from J, the gap between germline ends came to 6 bases. The CDR3 covers 13 residues. Germline loops: CDR1 MNHEY, CDR2 SVGAGI.

This sequence joins TRBV28 and TRBJ2-1; D might be TRBD2 (7 bases). This CDR3 has 14 residues. The germline V gene has CDR1 MDHEN and CDR2 SYDVKM. V gave up 11 bases and J gave up 0 bases, with 14 bases separating them. CDR3 amino acids: CAGGGQSSYNEQFF. CDR3 sequence (DNA): TGTGCCGGCGGGGGCCAGAGCTCCTACAATGAGCAGTTCTTC.